A single sample gave rise to the 18 T cell receptor beta chains below, sequenced in a study of CD8 T cells in Susac syndrome. RNA, at roughly 0.45 to 1 ug, was reverse transcribed with random hexamers. TCRdb reprocessed the immunoSEQ multiplex PCR reads with MiXCR, giving one entry per CDR3 protein. There are about 300,000 distinct CDR3 sequences in the sample; 89% occur only once, and about 0.17% lies in the top ten. Sequencing used CD8+ T cells from PBMCs. The source of these receptors is a human donor with multiple sclerosis.

The genes are TRBV19 and TRBJ1-1; 10 nucleotides agree with TRBD1. Germline CDR1 LNHDA, CDR2 SQIVND (reference sequence). V dropped 5 bases and J dropped 4; count of bases not matched to a gene: 4. The length of the CDR3 is 14 residues. In nucleotides, the CDR3 is TGTGCCAGTAGTTTGACAGGGGGCGTCACTGAAGCTTTCTTT. Translated, it gives CASSLTGGVTEAFF. Drawing the rest from reference TRBV19 and TRBJ1-1, the complete variable domain is DGGITQSPKYLFRKEGQNVTLSCEQNLNHDAMYWYRQDPGQGLRLIYYSQIVNDFQKGDIAEGYSVSREKKESFPLTVTSAQKNPTAFYLCASSLTGGVTEAFFGQGTRLTVV.

This rearrangement joins TRBV20-1 to TRBJ2-1; 13 bases line up with TRBD2. Germline CDR1 reads DFQATT; CDR2 reads SNEGSKA (reference sequence). Trimming cost V 1 base and J 6 bases; bases outside gene matches: 6. The CDR3 is made up of 16 amino acids. DNA of the CDR3: TGCAGTGCTAGAGGCCGACTAGCGGGAGGTCCCAATGAGCAGTTCTTC. This sequence encodes CSARGRLAGGPNEQFF.

The chain links TRBV27 to TRBJ1-2, with 9 bases lining up with TRBD1. This CDR3 has 15 residues. With 5 bases clipped from V and 6 bases from J, the junction kept 10 bases outside the gene matches. Germline V gives CDR1 MNHEY, CDR2 SMNVEV (reference sequence). In DNA, the CDR3 is TGTGCCAGCAGTCGAATTACAGGGGGCGCGGATGGCTACACCTTC. Amino acids: CASSRITGGADGYTF.

This clonotype has a handful of counts. V and J are TRBV6-1 and TRBJ2-7; D is perhaps TRBD1 (6 bases). The V gene lost 6 bases and the J gene lost 6 bases, with 15 bases spanning the gap. Germline V CDR1 and CDR2: MNHNS, SASEGT. CDR3 length: 13 residues. The CDR3 nucleotides read TGTGCCAGCAGCCCGGAGACAGGTGTCGAGCAGTACTTC. Its translation is CASSPETGVEQYF.

V and J are TRBV2 and TRBJ2-3; D may be TRBD2 (6 bases). The CDR3 runs to 16 residues. With 7 bases removed from V and 4 bases from J, the gap between germline ends came to 21 bases. Germline loops: CDR1 SNHLY, CDR2 FYNNEI. CDR3 amino acids: CASIPSTRTPSDTQYF. For the CDR3, the DNA is TGTGCCAGCATTCCCTCGACTAGAACCCCCTCAGATACGCAGTATTTT.

This sequence joins TRBV20-1 and TRBJ2-7; 9 bases are a match to TRBD2. Germline V lookup: CDR1 DFQATT, CDR2 SNEGSKA (reference sequence). V trimming: 6 bases; J trimming: 3 bases; junction bases outside the gene matches: 12. The CDR3 runs to 15 residues. The CDR3: CSAPPVAGGNYEQYF. In nucleotides, the CDR3 is TGCAGTGCCCCGCCGGTCGCGGGAGGGAACTACGAGCAGTACTTC.

The rearrangement uses TRBV7-9 and TRBJ2-7, with TRBD1 matching 9 bases. The CDR3 length is 16 residues. The germline gives CDR1 SEHNR, CDR2 FQNEAQ (reference sequence). V shed 5 bases, J shed 3 bases, and the junction held 11 bases outside the gene matches. CDR3 DNA: TGTGCCAGCAGCCCGCCCCCACCGGGACAGGGCTACGAGCAGTACTTC. It codes for CASSPPPPGQGYEQYF.

V gene TRBV3-1 combines with J gene TRBJ2-7, with D possibly matching TRBD2 (6 bases). The CDR3 is 14 residues long. Trimming shortened V by 0 bases and J by 6 bases, and 12 bases separated the two germline ends. Germline loops: CDR1 LGHDT, CDR2 YNNKEL (reference sequence). CDR3 in amino acids: CASSQERGKGEQYF. The CDR3 DNA reads TGTGCCAGCAGCCAAGAACGCGGGAAAGGCGAGCAGTACTTC.

As DNA, the CDR3 is TGCAGTGCTAAACTTGGGGGTGTTGACACCGGGGAGCTGTTTTTT. It codes for CSAKLGGVDTGELFF. The chain joins TRBV20-1 to TRBJ2-2; D may match TRBD1 or TRBD2 (5 bases each). The CDR3 is 15 amino acids. The ends were cut back, 4 bases at V and 3 bases at J, with 15 bases in the middle. Germline CDR1 and CDR2: DFQATT and SNEGSKA (reference sequence).

The V and J genes are TRBV9 and TRBJ2-1; 13 bases line up with TRBD2. V was clipped by 2 bases and J by 7 bases; unmatched bases: 3. Germline CDR1 is SGDLS and CDR2 is YYNGEE. The CDR3 covers 15 residues. In DNA form, the CDR3 reads TGTGCCAGCAGCGTCGGGACTAGCGGGATGAATGAGCAGTTCTTC. Its protein is CASSVGTSGMNEQFF.

The CDR3 sequence is CASSLRGPGDGDTQYF. DNA of the CDR3: TGCGCCAGCAGCCTCAGGGGCCCCGGGGATGGGGATACGCAGTATTTT. The V call is TRBV4-1, the J call TRBJ2-3, with D perhaps TRBD1 (6 bases). The CDR3 is 16 residues long. With 4 bases removed from V and 6 bases from J, the gap between germline ends came to 20 bases. The V gene's germline CDR1 is MGHRA and CDR2 YSYEKL.

The sample holds one count of this clonotype. The V call is TRBV6-2 or TRBV6-3, the J call TRBJ2-7; 7 nucleotides match TRBD1. Looked up from germline, CDR1 is MNHEY and CDR2 is SVGEGT. The CDR3 totals 15 residues. V was clipped by 5 bases and J by 1 base; unmatched bases: 8. The CDR3 nucleotides read TGTGCCAGCAGTGCCGGGACAGTACTATCCTACGAGCAGTACTTC. Translated, it gives CASSAGTVLSYEQYF.

This clonotype appeared a single time. The CDR3 region is CASSQGVEIGNEQFF. In DNA form, the CDR3 reads TGCGCCAGCAGCCAAGGTGTGGAGATCGGCAATGAGCAGTTCTTC. The chain uses TRBV4-3 and TRBJ2-1; D is undetermined. The germline V and J ends were trimmed by 1 base and 6 bases, with 13 bases remaining between them. Germline V lookup: CDR1 LGHNA, CDR2 YSLEER. This CDR3 spans 15 amino acids.

The chain has TRBV3-1 and TRBJ2-1; either TRBD1 or TRBD2 may supply D (5 bases each). V dropped 6 bases and J dropped 8 bases, with 20 bases sitting between them. CDR3 length equals 15 residues. Germline V gene sequence: CDR1 LGHDT, CDR2 YNNKEL (reference sequence). The CDR3 loop is CASRQLRDVEYEQFF. The CDR3 DNA is TGTGCCAGCAGGCAACTTCGGGACGTCGAATATGAGCAGTTCTTC.

This clonotype was detected only once. This chain uses TRBV6-5 with TRBJ2-7, with 9 nucleotides matching TRBD1. This CDR3 is 16 amino acids long. Germline CDR1 is MNHEY and CDR2 is SVGAGI. V was pared by 3 bases and J by 4 bases, with 10 bases of the junction left unmatched. CDR3 nucleotide sequence: TGTGCCAGCAGTTATCCCTCCGGGACAGGGAGTTACGAGCAGTACTTC. It translates to CASSYPSGTGSYEQYF.

CDR3 in amino acids: CASSHVTGGGVYGYTF. The CDR3 coding sequence is TGCGCCAGCAGCCACGTCACGGGCGGTGGGGTATATGGCTACACCTTC. V gene TRBV4-3 combines with J gene TRBJ1-2, with D hard to call. The V gene's germline CDR1 is LGHNA and CDR2 YSLEER. The V end lost 3 bases, the J end lost 5 bases, and 19 bases lay between the germline ends. This CDR3 is 16 amino acids long.

V is TRBV27 and J is TRBJ2-7; TRBD2 agrees at 7 bases. In germline, CDR1 is MNHEY, CDR2 SMNVEV (reference sequence). V was pared by 3 bases and J by 6 bases, with 5 bases of the junction left unmatched. The CDR3 has 13 amino acids. CDR3 sequence (DNA): TGTGCCAGCAGTTTGGGGGGGGATGGCGAGCAGTACTTC. Translated, it gives CASSLGGDGEQYF.

This chain uses TRBV7-3 with TRBJ2-6; D gene ambiguous. CDR1 is SGHTA and CDR2 is FQGTGA in the germline V gene. Deletions cut 11 bases from V and 4 bases from J, with 21 bases between. This CDR3 has 16 residues. The CDR3 spells CAYGLNPLTGANVLTF. The CDR3 DNA reads as TGTGCCTACGGCTTAAACCCCCTGACCGGGGCCAACGTCCTGACTTTC.